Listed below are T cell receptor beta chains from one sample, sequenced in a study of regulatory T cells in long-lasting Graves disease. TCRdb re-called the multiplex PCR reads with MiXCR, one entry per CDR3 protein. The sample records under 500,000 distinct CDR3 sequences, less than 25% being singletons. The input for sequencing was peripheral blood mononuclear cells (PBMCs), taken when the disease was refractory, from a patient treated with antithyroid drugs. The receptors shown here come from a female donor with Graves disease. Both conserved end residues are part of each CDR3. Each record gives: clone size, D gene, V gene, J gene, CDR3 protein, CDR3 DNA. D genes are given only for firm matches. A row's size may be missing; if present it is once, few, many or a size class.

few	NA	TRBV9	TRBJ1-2	CASSTSGLNYGYTF	TGTGCCAGCAGCACCTCGGGTCTCAACTATGGCTACACCTTC
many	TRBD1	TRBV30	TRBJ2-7	CAWTGTATYEQYF	TGTGCCTGGACCGGGACAGCAACCTACGAGCAGTACTTC
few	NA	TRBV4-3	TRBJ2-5	CASSQDIGWETQYF	TGCGCCAGCAGCCAAGATATCGGATGGGAGACCCAGTACTTC
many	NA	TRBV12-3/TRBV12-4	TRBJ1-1	CASSLVGMLATPMNTEAFF	TGTGCCAGCAGTTTAGTTGGAATGCTGGCAACTCCCATGAACACTGAAGCTTTCTTT
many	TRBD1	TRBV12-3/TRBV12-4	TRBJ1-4	CASSTRTGYEKLFF	TGTGCCAGCAGTACGAGGACAGGGTATGAAAAACTGTTTTTT
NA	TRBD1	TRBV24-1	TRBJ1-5	CATRDRVDQPQHF	TGTGCCACCCGGGACAGGGTGGATCAGCCCCAGCATTTT
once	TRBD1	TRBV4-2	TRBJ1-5	CASSQDQGVNQPQHF	TGTGCCAGCAGCCAAGATCAGGGGGTTAATCAGCCCCAGCATTTT
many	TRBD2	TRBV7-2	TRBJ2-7	CASSPGGRYEQYF	TGTGCCAGCAGCCCGGGGGGACGCTACGAGCAGTACTTC
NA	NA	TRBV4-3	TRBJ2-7	CASSQEGKTGLISEQYF	TGCGCCAGCAGCCAAGAGGGTAAGACGGGGCTGATCTCCGAGCAGTACTTC
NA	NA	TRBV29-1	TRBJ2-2	CSVAGSTGELFF	TGCAGCGTTGCAGGGAGCACCGGGGAGCTGTTTTTT